This T cell receptor beta chain was found in a study of regulatory T cells in long-lasting Graves disease. This clonotype was counted only a few times. Antigen specificity is unknown. Building the TCR beta libraries relied on iRepertoire HTBI primers, and CDR3 regions underwent Arm-PCR. TCRdb re-called the multiplex PCR reads through MiXCR, storing one row per CDR3 protein. The table lists 350,000 to 500,000 distinct CDR3 sequences, about a sixth of them singletons. Indicated time point: newly diagnosed GD, antithyroid drugs for less than 3 months. PBMC RNA served as the TCR library source. Regarding the study as a whole: Relative to newly diagnosed Graves' patients, persistent ones had lower TCR diversity.

These data were likewise used in another study, on T cells in Graves' hyperthyroidism and ophthalmopathy. That work contributes: The TCR CDR3 was amplified in a first-round RT-PCR using the HTBI primer set.

This TCR was sampled from a woman aged 18-29 years with Graves disease. The specimen comprised peripheral blood mononuclear cells (PBMCs), sampled at new diagnosis, from a patient treated with antithyroid drugs.

The CDR3 spells CASSLAGGYFEQYF. CDR3 bases: TGTGCCAGCAGTTTAGCGGGCGGTTATTTCGAGCAGTACTTC. This chain connects TRBV12-3 or TRBV12-4 to TRBJ2-7; no reliable D call. Deletions cut 0 bases from V and 6 bases from J, with 12 bases between. This CDR3 has 14 residues.